This T cell receptor beta chain emerged from a study of post-analysis software for immune sequencing data. General study results and limits: With TRBV5-6, TRBV5-1 and TRBV20-1 included, about five TRBV segments were more frequent in patients than in controls.

Concerning this clonotype itself: No antigen is known for it.

Germline CDR1 reads LNHDA; CDR2 reads SQIVND (reference sequence). The CDR3 length is 13 residues. Trimming removed 6 bases from V and 7 bases from J; junction bases left unmatched: 9. The library was made from cDNA and included unique molecular identifiers. The T cell input of roughly 0.95 to 10 million gave a few hundred thousand cDNA molecules. Via MiXCR, TCRdb re-called the PCR reads, giving one row per CDR3 protein. The table records about 200,000 distinct CDR3 sequences, 29% of them present only once. The sequencing input was blood. The TCR was taken from a girl aged 2-17 years with multiple sclerosis. J is TRBJ2-7 and V is TRBV19; 7 bases agree with TRBD2. CDR3 sequence (DNA): TGTGCCAGTAGGAACCGGGGAGCGGGAGAGCAGTACTTC. Translation gives CASRNRGAGEQYF.